Listed below are T cell receptor beta chains from one sample, sequenced in a study of beta chain features in type 1 diabetes. The repertoire was sequenced with immunoSEQ multiplex PCR; TCRdb's copy has only in-frame clones and lacks some. The sample has 10,000 to 15,000 clones; 35% to 55% are singletons. The sample comprised stem cell memory CD4+ T cells from blood. The receptors derive from a young man in good health. CDR3s include the opening cysteine and the closing phenylalanine or tryptophan. D genes are given only for firm matches. A row's size may be missing; if present it is once, few, many or a size class.

TRBJ2-5	TRBV18	14	-	few	TGTGCCAGCTCACCAAGGACAGACTTCTACGGGCAGTACTTC	CASSPRTDFYGQYF
TRBJ2-1	TRBV4-2	15	-	-	TGTGCCAGCAGCCAAGCCCCTAACTCCTACAATGAGCAGTTCTTC	CASSQAPNSYNEQFF
TRBJ1-5	TRBV18	14	TRBD1	few	TGTGCCAGCTCCGAAGAGACAGGGAATCAGCCCCAGCATTTT	CASSEETGNQPQHF
TRBJ2-2	TRBV4-2	15	-	-	TGTGCCAGCAGCCAAGGGGGCGCGACGACCGGGGAGCTGTTTTTT	CASSQGGATTGELFF
TRBJ2-7	TRBV6-5	15	TRBD1	-	TGTGCCAGCAGTTACTCAAGGGGGCTGTCCCGGGAGCAGTACTTC	CASSYSRGLSREQYF
TRBJ1-4	TRBV27	14	-	few	TGTGCCAGCAGTCTTCGGTCAAAGTATGAAAAACTGTTTTTT	CASSLRSKYEKLFF
TRBJ1-6	TRBV28	15	TRBD1	once	TGTGCCAGCCGATACCCAGGGGGCTGGAATTCACCCCTCCACTTT	CASRYPGGWNSPLHF
TRBJ1-5	TRBV7-9	13	-	-	TGTGCCAGCAGCTCCCAGGGTTTACAGCCCCAGCATTTT	CASSSQGLQPQHF
TRBJ1-3	TRBV29-1	14	TRBD1	-	TGCAGCGCCCGGACAGGGGGCATGGGAAACACCATATATTTT	CSARTGGMGNTIYF
TRBJ2-7	TRBV28	15	-	few	TGTGCCAGCAGGAGAACAGAAGGAGGCTCCTACGAGCAGTACTTC	CASRRTEGGSYEQYF
TRBJ2-7	TRBV11-3	13	TRBD1	once	TGTGCCAGCAGCAGCCGACAGGGAAGCGAGCAGTACTTC	CASSSRQGSEQYF
TRBJ1-5	TRBV5-4	19	TRBD1	-	TGTGCCAGCAGCGCCTACGGGACAGGGGTGAATCTCGCGAATCAGCCCCAGCATTTT	CASSAYGTGVNLANQPQHF
TRBJ2-5	TRBV7-3	15	TRBD2	-	TGTGCCAGCAGCTATACGGGACTAGCGAAAGAGACCCAGTACTTC	CASSYTGLAKETQYF
TRBJ2-4	TRBV10-3	16	TRBD1	-	TGTGCCATCAGGCCGGGACAGGGATTGGGCAAAAACATTCAGTACTTC	CAIRPGQGLGKNIQYF
TRBJ2-1	TRBV5-5	16	TRBD1	-	TGTGCCAGCAGCTTACGTGGACAGGGGCTGAACAATGAGCAGTTCTTC	CASSLRGQGLNNEQFF
TRBJ1-6	TRBV28	15	-	-	TGTGCCAGCAGGACCGGACAGTTCTATAATTCACCCCTCCACTTT	CASRTGQFYNSPLHF
TRBJ2-2	TRBV30	13	-	-	TGTGCCTGGAGTCCCGGGGGCACCGGGGAGCTGTTTTTT	CAWSPGGTGELFF
TRBJ2-5	TRBV28	13	-	few	TGTGCCAGCAGACCGACAGTACAAGAGACCCAGTACTTC	CASRPTVQETQYF
TRBJ2-1	TRBV30	14	-	few	TGTGCCTGGAGTAAGGGGGGGGCCTACAATGAGCAGTTCTTC	CAWSKGGAYNEQFF
TRBJ2-5	TRBV5-1	14	TRBD1	-	TGCGCCAGCAGCTCAGACAGGGAGTTGGAGACCCAGTACTTC	CASSSDRELETQYF
TRBJ2-1	TRBV5-4	11	-	-	TGTGCCAGCAGCTTCGGGACACAGCAGTTCTTC	CASSFGTQQFF
TRBJ2-7	TRBV4-3	14	-	-	TGCGCCAGCAGCCAAGGACTGACTGGGTTCGAGCAGTACTTC	CASSQGLTGFEQYF
TRBJ2-3	TRBV7-2	15	TRBD2	-	TGTGCCAGCAGCCGTCGCGGGGGGCCTTTTGATACGCAGTATTTT	CASSRRGGPFDTQYF
TRBJ2-3	TRBV5-1	16	TRBD2	-	TGCGCCAGCAGCTTTTTGCGGGGGGTAAGCACAGATACGCAGTATTTT	CASSFLRGVSTDTQYF
TRBJ1-2	TRBV18	15	-	-	TGTGCCAGCTCACAAGGACAGCCAAAACTTTATGGCTACACCTTC	CASSQGQPKLYGYTF
TRBJ2-5	TRBV5-6	13	-	few	TGTGCCAGCCAACAACCGATTCAAGAGACCCAGTACTTC	CASQQPIQETQYF
TRBJ2-2	TRBV6-6	15	TRBD1	few	TGTGCCAGCAGGGATGGACAGGGGCCCGCCGGGGAGCTGTTTTTT	CASRDGQGPAGELFF
TRBJ2-4	TRBV7-8	13	TRBD1	medium-sized	TGTGCCAGCAGCACCCGACAGGGCGGCATTCAGTACTTC	CASSTRQGGIQYF
TRBJ2-1	TRBV11-3	16	TRBD1	-	TGTGCCAGCAGCTTAGATACGGGACAGAGCTACAATGAGCAGTTCTTC	CASSLDTGQSYNEQFF
TRBJ1-5	TRBV11-1	14	TRBD1	few	TGTGCCAGCAGCGCCGACAGGGTCGGTCAGCCCCAGCATTTT	CASSADRVGQPQHF
TRBJ2-3	TRBV7-9	15	TRBD2	few	TGTGCCAGCAGCCCGGCGGGGGTTCGGACAGATACGCAGTATTTT	CASSPAGVRTDTQYF
TRBJ2-7	TRBV7-2	13	-	few	TGTGCCAGCAGCTTGAGGGCCCCCTACGAGCAGTACTTC	CASSLRAPYEQYF
TRBJ2-3	TRBV2	16	TRBD2	-	TGTGCCTCCAAAAACCGAGCGGGGGAGAGCACAGATACGCAGTATTTT	CASKNRAGESTDTQYF
TRBJ2-7	TRBV7-2	19	TRBD1	few	TGTGCCAGCAGCCTGCAAGTAGGGACAGGTACCTTTAGCTCCTACGAGCAGTACTTC	CASSLQVGTGTFSSYEQYF
TRBJ2-7	TRBV28	15	-	-	TGTGCCAGCAGCAGAGACAGACCCCGTCGGGACGAGCAGTACTTC	CASSRDRPRRDEQYF
TRBJ1-6	TRBV4-3	14	TRBD1	few	TGCGCCAGCAGCCAAGGGCAGGGGGATTCACCCCTCCACTTT	CASSQGQGDSPLHF
TRBJ2-7	TRBV6-5	14	-	-	TGTGCCAGCAGTCGAGACAGAAGCTCCTACGAGCAGTACTTC	CASSRDRSSYEQYF
TRBJ1-5	TRBV19	14	-	few	TGTGCCAGTAGTATGCGAGGAAGCAATCAGCCCCAGCATTTT	CASSMRGSNQPQHF
TRBJ2-3	TRBV7-9	16	TRBD2	few	TGTGCCAGCAGCTTATTGGCTAGCGGGGTGAGAGATACGCAGTATTTT	CASSLLASGVRDTQYF
TRBJ2-7	TRBV5-6	14	-	few	TGTGCCAGCAGCCCTACACACGGAGGCTACGAGCAGTACTTC	CASSPTHGGYEQYF
TRBJ2-2	TRBV2	14	-	few	TGTGCCAGCAGGAATGTGGGGGGCACCGGGGAGCTGTTTTTT	CASRNVGGTGELFF
TRBJ1-4	TRBV28	13	-	-	TGTGCCAGCAGTTTACCCACCCAGGGAAAACTGTTTTTT	CASSLPTQGKLFF
TRBJ1-4	TRBV18	17	TRBD1	few	TGTGCCAGCTCACCCTTTAGACCGGGACAGCGAAATGAAAAACTGTTTTTT	CASSPFRPGQRNEKLFF
TRBJ1-1	TRBV29-1	12	-	few	TGCAGCGTGAGTGGGGCTGGCACTGAAGCTTTCTTT	CSVSGAGTEAFF
TRBJ2-3	TRBV7-7	16	TRBD1	few	TGTGCCAGCAGCTTCGGACAGGGACTTAGCACAGATACGCAGTATTTT	CASSFGQGLSTDTQYF
TRBJ2-3	TRBV7-9	12	TRBD2	-	TGTGCCAGCAGTCGGCGGGGACTAGAAGGATATTTT	CASSRRGLEGYF
TRBJ2-7	TRBV4-3	18	TRBD1	-	TGCGCCAGCAGCCCGGCCTACCCCCCGGGACAGAGGGGGTACGAGCAGTACTTC	CASSPAYPPGQRGYEQYF
TRBJ1-2	TRBV7-2	14	TRBD1	-	TGTGCCAGCAGCTTATACAGGGGAAACTATGGCTACACCTTC	CASSLYRGNYGYTF
TRBJ2-5	TRBV5-1	15	-	-	TGCGCCAGCAGCTTGAACGGTCAGGGTGGCGAGACCCAGTACTTC	CASSLNGQGGETQYF
TRBJ1-3	TRBV29-1	13	-	-	TGCAGCGTTGGGGGCGGACCGAGAAACACCATATATTTT	CSVGGGPRNTIYF
TRBJ2-5	TRBV4-3	14	TRBD1	few	TGCGCCAGCAGCCAAGGACAGGGAGCAGAGACCCAGTACTTC	CASSQGQGAETQYF
TRBJ1-5	TRBV6-6	13	TRBD1	few	TGTGCCAGCAGTTGGGGACAGGATCAGCCCCAGCATTTT	CASSWGQDQPQHF
TRBJ2-6	TRBV9	16	-	-	TGTGCCAGCAGCCACGGGGACACCTCTGGGGCCAACGTCCTGACTTTC	CASSHGDTSGANVLTF